One T cell receptor beta chain is described in this entry. This sample stems from a study of blood T cell repertoires in COVID-19. The wider study: PBMCs, B-cell-depleted T cells, or T cells provided the cDNA or gDNA that made up the material.

Here immunoSEQ multiplex PCR was the method, and the copy in TCRdb shows in-frame clones only, minus some. Seen here are over 65,000 clones, about nine tenths observed once, and the top ten hold 25% to 30%. The CDR3 extends over 13 amino acids. V was cut by 2 bases and J by 2 bases, with 6 bases left in between. In germline, CDR1 is MNHNS, CDR2 SASEGT. The origin of this receptor is a man aged 50-60 years with active or convalescent COVID-19. The specimen sequenced was peripheral blood. The V and J genes are TRBV6-1 and TRBJ2-5, with D hard to call. CDR3 region: CASSERSQETQYF. The DNA of the CDR3 is TGTGCCAGCAGTGAAAGGAGTCAAGAGACCCAGTACTTC.